The next 10 T cell receptor beta chains were all read from a single sample in a study of T cells expressing NK-cell markers. One entry per CDR3 protein, without DNA, is what TCRdb gives after re-calling the 5' RACE reads. The repertoire table contains approximately 460,000 distinct CDR3 sequences. The specimen was blood T cells: a sorted CD56 or NKG2C T cell subset, CD4+ or CD8+ T cells, or bulk PBMC T cells (not recorded which). The origin of the receptors is a woman aged 18 to 69 in good health.

This chain joins TRBV7-8 and TRBJ1-5; lacking DNA, the TRBD1 call made by TCRdb goes unchecked. Germline-derived CDR1 and CDR2 are SGHVS and FQNEAQ. CDR3 size: 15 residues. The CDR3 sequence is CASSLAGRVAQPQHF.

The chain is built from TRBV7-3 and TRBJ2-1; TCRdb reports TRBD2, a call that lacks DNA to check it against. Germline CDR1 and CDR2: SGHTA and FQGTGA. The length of the CDR3 is 15 residues. CDR3 residues: CASSLEAGGGDEQFF. The full variable domain, rest sourced from reference TRBV7-3 and TRBJ2-1, is GAGVSQTPSNKVTEKGKYVELRCDPISGHTALYWYRQSLGQGPEFLIYFQGTGAADDSGLPNDRFFAVRPEGSVSTLKIQRTERGDSAVYLCASSLEAGGGDEQFFGPGTRLTVL.

The chain joins TRBV6-5 to TRBJ1-4; TCRdb's assignment of TRBD1 cannot be checked, as there is no DNA. The CDR3 extends over 15 amino acids. Per the germline V gene, CDR1 is MNHEY and CDR2 is SVGAGI. The CDR3 sequence: CASSYLDRGKEKLFF.

This chain connects TRBV29-1 to TRBJ1-1; the TCRdb D gene call, TRBD1, has no DNA to confirm it. Germline V gene sequence: CDR1 SQVTM, CDR2 ANQGSEA. There are 14 residues in the CDR3. The CDR3 is CSVLAGQVNTEAFF.

The chain employs TRBV9 and TRBJ1-1. The V gene's germline CDR1 is SGDLS and CDR2 YYNGEE. The CDR3 loop spans 13 amino acids. The CDR3 sequence is CASTLGRDTEAFF.

The genes are TRBV5-1 and TRBJ2-3; TCRdb lists TRBD2, though no DNA is available to test this call. Germline V gene lookup returns CDR1 SGHRS and CDR2 YFSETQ. The CDR3 extends over 13 amino acids. This CDR3 reads CASSFSPNPAQYF.

The chain uses TRBV6-2 or TRBV6-3 and TRBJ2-7; TCRdb's D call of TRBD1 is untestable without DNA. Per germline, CDR1 MNHEY and CDR2 SVGEGT. The CDR3 loop spans 15 amino acids. The chain's CDR3 is CASSYQDRGLYEQYF.

The chain employs TRBV18 and TRBJ2-5; there is no DNA to check the TCRdb D call of TRBD2. Germline loops: CDR1 KGHSH, CDR2 LQKENI. The CDR3 is 15 amino acids. The chain's CDR3 is CASSPPGAREETQYF.

This chain uses TRBV10-3 with TRBJ2-7; TCRdb's D gene call, TRBD1, goes unchecked for lack of DNA. The CDR3 runs to 15 residues. The V gene's germline CDR1 is ENHRY and CDR2 SYGVKD. The CDR3 loop is CAISEFERDRGEQYF.

The gene calls are TRBV19 and TRBJ1-5; no DNA is available, so the TRBD1 call from TCRdb remains unchecked. CDR3 length: 14 amino acids. CDR1 and CDR2 (germline): LNHDA, SQIVND (reference sequence). The CDR3 loop reads CASLARGYNQPQHF.